This T cell receptor (beta chain) was captured by sequencing in a study of T cell repertoires in cytomegalovirus infection. About the research overall: Public TCR beta signatures were indicative of both CMV infection and a matching HLA type. Study results and limitations: The ex vivo response was dominated by HLA-C-restricted CMV-specific TCR beta clonotypes. Adding up the frequency of public TCR beta families identified people who carried CMV plus the relevant HLA.

Concerning this clonotype: Its specificity is not known.

One entry per CDR3 protein, called by TCRdb with MiXCR from the reads. The table has around 120,000 distinct CDR3 sequences, 7% to 10% seen once. The CDR3 is made up of 13 amino acids. The V end was cut by 2 bases, the J end by 0 bases, with 2 bases between. From germline, CDR1 is SGHRS and CDR2 YFSETQ. The sample consisted of PBMCs. The rearrangement joins TRBV5-1 to TRBJ2-2; D remains ambiguous. The TCR was taken from a human donor in good health (CMV status not recorded). Some clones in this sample may be carry-over from other donors' samples. CDR3 nucleotide sequence: TGCGCCAGCAGCTTCCCGAACACCGGGGAGCTGTTTTTT. Residues: CASSFPNTGELFF.